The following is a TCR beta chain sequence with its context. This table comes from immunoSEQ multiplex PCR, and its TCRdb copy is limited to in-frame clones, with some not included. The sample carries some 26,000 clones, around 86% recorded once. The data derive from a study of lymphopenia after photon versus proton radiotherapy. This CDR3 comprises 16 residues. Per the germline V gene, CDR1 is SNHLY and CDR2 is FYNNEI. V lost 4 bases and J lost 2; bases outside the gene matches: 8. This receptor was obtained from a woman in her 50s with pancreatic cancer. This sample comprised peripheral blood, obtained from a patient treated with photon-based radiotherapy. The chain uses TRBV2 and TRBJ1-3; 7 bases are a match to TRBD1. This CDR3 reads CASSANRGRTGNTIYF. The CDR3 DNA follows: TGTGCCAGCAGTGCTAACAGGGGAAGAACTGGAAACACCATATATTTT.